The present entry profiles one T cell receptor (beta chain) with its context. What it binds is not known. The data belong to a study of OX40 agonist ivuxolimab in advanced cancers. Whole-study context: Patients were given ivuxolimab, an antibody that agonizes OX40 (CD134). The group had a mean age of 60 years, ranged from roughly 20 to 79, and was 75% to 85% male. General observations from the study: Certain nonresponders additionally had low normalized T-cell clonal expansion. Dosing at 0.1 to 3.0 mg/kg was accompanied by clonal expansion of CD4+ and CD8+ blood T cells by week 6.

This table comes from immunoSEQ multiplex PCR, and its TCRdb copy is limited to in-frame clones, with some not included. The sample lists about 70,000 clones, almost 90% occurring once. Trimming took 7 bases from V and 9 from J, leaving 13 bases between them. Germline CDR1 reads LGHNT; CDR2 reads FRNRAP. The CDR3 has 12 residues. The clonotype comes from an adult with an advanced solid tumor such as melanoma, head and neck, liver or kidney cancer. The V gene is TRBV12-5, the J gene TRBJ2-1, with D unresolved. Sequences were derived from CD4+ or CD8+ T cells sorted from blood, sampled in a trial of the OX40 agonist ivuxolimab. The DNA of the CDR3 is TGTGCTAGTGCCGTCCTTAGAAGTGAGCAGTTCTTC. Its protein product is CASAVLRSEQFF.